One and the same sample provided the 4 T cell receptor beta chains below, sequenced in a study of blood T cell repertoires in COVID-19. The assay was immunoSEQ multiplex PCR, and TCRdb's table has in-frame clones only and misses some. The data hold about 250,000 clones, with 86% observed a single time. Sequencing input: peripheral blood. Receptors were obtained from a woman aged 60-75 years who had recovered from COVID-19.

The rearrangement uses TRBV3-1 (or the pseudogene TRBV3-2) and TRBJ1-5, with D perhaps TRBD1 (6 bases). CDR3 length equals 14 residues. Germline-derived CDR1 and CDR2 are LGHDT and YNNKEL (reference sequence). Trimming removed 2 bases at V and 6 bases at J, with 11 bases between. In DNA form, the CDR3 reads TGTGCCAGCAGCCAATTTGGACAGCCTCAGCCCCAGCATTTT. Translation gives CASSQFGQPQPQHF.

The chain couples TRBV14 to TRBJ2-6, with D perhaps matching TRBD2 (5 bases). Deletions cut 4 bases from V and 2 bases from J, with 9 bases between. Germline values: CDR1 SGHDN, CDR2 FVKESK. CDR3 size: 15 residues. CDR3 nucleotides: TGTGCCAGCAGCCTAGGGAGTCCTGGGGCCAACGTCCTGACTTTC. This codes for CASSLGSPGANVLTF.

The CDR3 nucleotides read TGTGCCAGCAGTTTATTGGGAGGAACTGAAGCTTTCTTT. Translating it yields CASSLLGGTEAFF. The chain recombines TRBV27 with TRBJ1-1; D gene ambiguous. Trimming stripped 1 base from V and 5 bases from J, with 8 bases between. Germline V gene data show CDR1 as MNHEY and CDR2 as SMNVEV (reference sequence). This CDR3 contains 13 residues.

CDR3 nucleotides: TGTGCCAGCAGCTCCTCCCCCGGCAATGAGCAGTTCTTC. Translated, it gives CASSSSPGNEQFF. The gene calls are TRBV5-4 and TRBJ2-1; no definite D call. CDR3 length equals 13 residues. Trimming took 3 bases from V and 6 from J, leaving 10 bases between them. CDR1 is SGHNT, CDR2 YYREEE, per germline (reference sequence).